The TCR beta chain described here comes from a study of T-cell memory formation after mild COVID-19. Researchers used 5'RACE with constant-segment primers to make TCR alpha and TCR beta cDNA libraries that carry sample barcodes and UMIs. Via MiXCR, TCRdb re-called the 5' RACE reads, giving one row per CDR3 protein. The table records 140,000 to 150,000 distinct CDR3 sequences, around 27% of them present only once. Study observations and caveats: The study found contracting CD4+ clones mainly in CM and EM and contracting CD8+ clones in EMRA. The SARS-CoV-2 specificity of second-wave clones reaching peak at day 37 remained unverified.

A word on this clonotype: The antigen remains unidentified.

This TCR came from an adult woman who had mild COVID-19 (a few samples of this study predate the infection). Cell type and time point are not known. Sequencing input: PBMCs or a T cell subset sorted from them (not recorded which).

DNA of the CDR3: TGCGCCAGCAGCACCAAAGGACAGGGGTACACTGAAGCTTTCTTT. Its translation is CASSTKGQGYTEAFF. The chain recombines TRBV5-1 with TRBJ1-1; 9 bases fit TRBD1. Germline CDR1 is SGHRS and CDR2 is YFSETQ. The J segment lost 3 bases and the V segment lost 4 bases, leaving 7 bases of the junction unmatched. This CDR3 has 15 amino acids.